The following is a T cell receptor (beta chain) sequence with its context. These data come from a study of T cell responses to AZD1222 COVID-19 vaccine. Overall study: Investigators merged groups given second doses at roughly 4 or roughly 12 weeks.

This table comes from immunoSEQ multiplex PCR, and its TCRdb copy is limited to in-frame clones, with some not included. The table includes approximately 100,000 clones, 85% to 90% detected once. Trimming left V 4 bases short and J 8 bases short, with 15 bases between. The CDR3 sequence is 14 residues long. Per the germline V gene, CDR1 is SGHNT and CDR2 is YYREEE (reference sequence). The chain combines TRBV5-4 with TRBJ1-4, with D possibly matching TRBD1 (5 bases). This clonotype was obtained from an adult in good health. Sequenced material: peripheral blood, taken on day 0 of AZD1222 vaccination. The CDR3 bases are TGTGCCAGCAGCCTGGATACAGGCCAAGAAAAACTGTTTTTT. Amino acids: CASSLDTGQEKLFF.